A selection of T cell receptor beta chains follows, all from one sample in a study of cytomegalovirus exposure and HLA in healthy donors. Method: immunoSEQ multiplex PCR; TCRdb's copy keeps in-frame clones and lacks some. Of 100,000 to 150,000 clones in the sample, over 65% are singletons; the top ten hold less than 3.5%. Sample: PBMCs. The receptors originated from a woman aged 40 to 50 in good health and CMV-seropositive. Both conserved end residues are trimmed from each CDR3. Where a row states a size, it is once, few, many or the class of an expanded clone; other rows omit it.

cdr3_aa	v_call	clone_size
ASSPDRGGITEAF	TRBV6-1	few
ATSRDSSRQRGGYT	TRBV15	.
ASSVDPGRDTEAF	TRBV9	.
ASSQTTDRVSGSPLH	TRBV4-3	.
ASSFGANEKLF	TRBV11-2	.
AWSPGTSGNSYNEQF	TRBV30	.
ASSVENRGPKYGYT	TRBV9	few
ASRPGQLNTEAF	TRBV7-2	.
ASSLLRSAQETQY	TRBV5-1	once
ASSSAGTGDYEQY	TRBV7-9	.
AISESGSSGYNEQF	TRBV10-3	.
ASSSGLNTEAF	TRBV7-2	.
SVEGRSHEQY	TRBV29-1	.
ASSLDPSVEQY	TRBV5-1	.
ASSQGTATNTGELF	TRBV4-2	.
ASSVVPGLAGSYEQY	TRBV7-2	.
ASSLQNGETQY	TRBV2	.
ASSVGAGVEDTQY	TRBV9	.
ASTPNRGPYGYT	TRBV19	.
ASSLYGGLDQETQY	TRBV5-4	.
ASSGTRTQY	TRBV2	.
ASSRDRGNTEAF	TRBV5-4	.
ASSVGQGGYEQY	TRBV9	.
ASRPPGHSNTEAF	TRBV5-1	.
ASSITAQGENEQF	TRBV5-1	.
ASKDRENQPQH	TRBV19	few
ASSINRQNTEAF	TRBV19	.
ASSYIAGGSYEQY	TRBV6-5	.
ASSVGAGTENYEQY	TRBV9	.
ASTNDRANTEAF	TRBV6-6	.
ASSESRLAVYEQY	TRBV10-1	.
ASRGAGGINQPQH	TRBV6-5	few
ASSYSGGRDNQPQH	TRBV6-5	.
ASSQEQSLYNEQF	TRBV5-1	.
ASSREERSPLH	TRBV6-5	.
ASSQGHRGDQPQH	TRBV4-3	.
ASSLVRPGGTGELF	TRBV5-8	few
ASSRSPRISDTEAF	TRBV4-1	.
ASSLQGNTGELF	TRBV5-4	.
ASSIAGNTGELF	TRBV19	.
ASSLNSGSAGDTQY	TRBV7-2	.
ASSYGTGGIQETQY	TRBV6-5	.
ASSLDYLNTEAF	TRBV11-2	.
ASSYNNSPLH	TRBV7-9	few
ASSLGGGRVPYEQY	TRBV7-9	once
ASSQDIIPGTGEDEAF	TRBV4-3	few
ASSPPGQGQFEKLF	TRBV7-9	.
ASSLEGAAASSYNSPLH	TRBV5-6	.